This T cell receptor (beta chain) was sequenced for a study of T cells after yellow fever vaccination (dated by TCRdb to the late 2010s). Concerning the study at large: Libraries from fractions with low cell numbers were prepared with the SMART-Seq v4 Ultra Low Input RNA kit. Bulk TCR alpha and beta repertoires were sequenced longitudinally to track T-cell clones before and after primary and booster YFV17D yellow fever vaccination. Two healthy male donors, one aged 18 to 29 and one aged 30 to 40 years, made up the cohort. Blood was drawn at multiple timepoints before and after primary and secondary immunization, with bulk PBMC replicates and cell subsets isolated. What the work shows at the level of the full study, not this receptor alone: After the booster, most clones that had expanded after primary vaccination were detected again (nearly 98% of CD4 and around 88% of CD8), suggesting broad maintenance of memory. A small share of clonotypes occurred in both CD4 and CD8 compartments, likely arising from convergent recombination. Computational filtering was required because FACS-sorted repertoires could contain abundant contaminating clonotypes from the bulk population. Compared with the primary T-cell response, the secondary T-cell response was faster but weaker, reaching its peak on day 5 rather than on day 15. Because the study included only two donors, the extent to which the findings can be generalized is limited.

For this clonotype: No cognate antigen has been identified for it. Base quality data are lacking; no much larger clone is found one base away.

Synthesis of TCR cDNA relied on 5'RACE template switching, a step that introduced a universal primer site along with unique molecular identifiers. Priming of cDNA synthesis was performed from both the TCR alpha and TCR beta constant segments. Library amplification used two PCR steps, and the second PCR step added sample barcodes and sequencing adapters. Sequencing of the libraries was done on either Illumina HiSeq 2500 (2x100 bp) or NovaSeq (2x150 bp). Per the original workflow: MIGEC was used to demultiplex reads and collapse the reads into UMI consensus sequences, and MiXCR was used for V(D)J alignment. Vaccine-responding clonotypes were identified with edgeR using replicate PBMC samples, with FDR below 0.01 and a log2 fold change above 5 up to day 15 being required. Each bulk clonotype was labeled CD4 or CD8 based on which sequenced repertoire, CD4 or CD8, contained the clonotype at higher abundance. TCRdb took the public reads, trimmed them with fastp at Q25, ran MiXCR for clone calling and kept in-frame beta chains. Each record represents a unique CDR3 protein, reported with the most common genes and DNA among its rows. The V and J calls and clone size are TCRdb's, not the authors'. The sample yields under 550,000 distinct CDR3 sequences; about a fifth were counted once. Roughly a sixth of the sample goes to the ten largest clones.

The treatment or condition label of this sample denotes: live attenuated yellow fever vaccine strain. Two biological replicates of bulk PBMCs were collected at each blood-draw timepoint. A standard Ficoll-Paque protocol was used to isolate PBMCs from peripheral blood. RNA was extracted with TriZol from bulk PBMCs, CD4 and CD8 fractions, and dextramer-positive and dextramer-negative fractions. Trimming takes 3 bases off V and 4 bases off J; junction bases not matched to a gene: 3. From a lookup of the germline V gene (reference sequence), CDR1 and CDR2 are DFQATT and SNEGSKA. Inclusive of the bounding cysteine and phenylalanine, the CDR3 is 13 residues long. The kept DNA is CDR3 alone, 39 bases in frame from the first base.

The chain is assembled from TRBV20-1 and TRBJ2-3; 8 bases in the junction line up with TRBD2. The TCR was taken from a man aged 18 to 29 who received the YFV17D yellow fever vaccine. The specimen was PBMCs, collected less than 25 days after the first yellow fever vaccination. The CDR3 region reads CSASGGASDTQYF. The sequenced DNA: TGCAGTGCTAGCGGGGGGGCATCAGATACGCAGTATTTT.